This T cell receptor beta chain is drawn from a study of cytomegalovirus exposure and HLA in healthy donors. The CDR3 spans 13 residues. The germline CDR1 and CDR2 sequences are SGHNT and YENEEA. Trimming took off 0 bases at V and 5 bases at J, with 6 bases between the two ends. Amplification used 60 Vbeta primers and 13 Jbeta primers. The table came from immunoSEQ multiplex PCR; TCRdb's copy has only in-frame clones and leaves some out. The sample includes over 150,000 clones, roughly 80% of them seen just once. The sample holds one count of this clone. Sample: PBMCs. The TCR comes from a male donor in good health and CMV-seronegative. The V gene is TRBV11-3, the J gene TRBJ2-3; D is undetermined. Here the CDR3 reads CASSLERLDTQYF. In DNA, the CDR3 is TGTGCCAGCAGCTTAGAGAGATTAGATACGCAGTATTTT. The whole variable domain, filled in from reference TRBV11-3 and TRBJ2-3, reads EAGVVQSPRYKIIEKKQPVAFWCNPISGHNTLYWYLQNLGQGPELLIRYENEEAVDDSQLPKDRFSAERLKGVDSTLKIQPAELGDSAVYLCASSLERLDTQYFGPGTRLTVL.